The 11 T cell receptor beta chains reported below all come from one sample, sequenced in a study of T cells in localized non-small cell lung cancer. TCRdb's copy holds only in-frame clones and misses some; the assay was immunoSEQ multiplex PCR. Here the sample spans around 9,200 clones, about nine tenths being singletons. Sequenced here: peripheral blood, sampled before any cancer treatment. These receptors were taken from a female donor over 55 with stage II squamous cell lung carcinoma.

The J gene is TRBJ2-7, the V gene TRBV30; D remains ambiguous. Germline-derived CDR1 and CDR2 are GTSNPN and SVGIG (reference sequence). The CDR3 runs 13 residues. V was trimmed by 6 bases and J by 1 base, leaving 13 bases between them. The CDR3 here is CACLRVGSYEQYF. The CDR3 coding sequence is TGTGCCTGCTTAAGGGTAGGGTCCTACGAGCAGTACTTC.

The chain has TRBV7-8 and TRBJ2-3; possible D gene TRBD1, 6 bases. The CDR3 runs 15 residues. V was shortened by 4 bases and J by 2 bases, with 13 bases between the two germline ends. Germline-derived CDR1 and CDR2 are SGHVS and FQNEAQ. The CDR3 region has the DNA TGTGCCAGCAGCTCTACAGGGTCCTTCACAGATACGCAGTATTTT. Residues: CASSSTGSFTDTQYF. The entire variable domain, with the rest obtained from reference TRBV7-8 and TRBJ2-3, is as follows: GAGVSQSPRYKVAKRGQDVALRCDPISGHVSLFWYQQALGQGPEFLTYFQNEAQLDKSGLPSDRFFAERPEGSVSTLKIQRTQQEDSAVYLCASSSTGSFTDTQYFGPGTRLTVL.

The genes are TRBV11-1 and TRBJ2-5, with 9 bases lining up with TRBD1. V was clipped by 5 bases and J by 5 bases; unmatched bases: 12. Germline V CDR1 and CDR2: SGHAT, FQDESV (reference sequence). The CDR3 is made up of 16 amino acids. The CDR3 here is CASSPGQGGTVETQYF. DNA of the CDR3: TGTGCCAGCAGCCCGGGACAGGGCGGTACGGTGGAGACCCAGTACTTC.

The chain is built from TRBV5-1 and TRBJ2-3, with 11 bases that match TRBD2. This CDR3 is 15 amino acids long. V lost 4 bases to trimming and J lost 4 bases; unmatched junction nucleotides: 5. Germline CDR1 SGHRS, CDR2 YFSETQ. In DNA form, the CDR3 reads TGCGCCAGCAGCATTGGACTAGCGGGTTCAGATACGCAGTATTTT. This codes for CASSIGLAGSDTQYF. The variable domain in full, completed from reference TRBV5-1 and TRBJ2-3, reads KAGVTQTPRYLIKTRGQQVTLSCSPISGHRSVSWYQQTPGQGLQFLFEYFSETQRNKGNFPGRFSGRQFSNSRSEMNVSTLELGDSALYLCASSIGLAGSDTQYFGPGTRLTVL.

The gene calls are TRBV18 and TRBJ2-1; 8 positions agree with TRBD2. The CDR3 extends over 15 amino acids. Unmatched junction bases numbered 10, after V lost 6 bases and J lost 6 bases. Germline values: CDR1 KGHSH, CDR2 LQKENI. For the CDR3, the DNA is TGTGCCAGCTCCCTTGCTGCAGCGGGGGCCAATGAGCAGTTCTTC. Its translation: CASSLAAAGANEQFF.

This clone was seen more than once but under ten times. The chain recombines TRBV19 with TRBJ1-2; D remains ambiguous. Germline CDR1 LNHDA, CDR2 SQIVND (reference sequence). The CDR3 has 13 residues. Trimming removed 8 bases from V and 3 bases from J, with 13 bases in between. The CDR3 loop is CASSPDGDYGYTF. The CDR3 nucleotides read TGTGCCAGTTCCCCGGACGGTGACTATGGCTACACCTTC.

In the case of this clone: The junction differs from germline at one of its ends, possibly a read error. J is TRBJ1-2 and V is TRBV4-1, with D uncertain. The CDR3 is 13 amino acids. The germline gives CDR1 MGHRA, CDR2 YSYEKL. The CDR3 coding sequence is TGCGCCAGCAGCCAAGATCTAGGAGGTGGCCACACCTTC. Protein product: CASSQDLGGGHTF.

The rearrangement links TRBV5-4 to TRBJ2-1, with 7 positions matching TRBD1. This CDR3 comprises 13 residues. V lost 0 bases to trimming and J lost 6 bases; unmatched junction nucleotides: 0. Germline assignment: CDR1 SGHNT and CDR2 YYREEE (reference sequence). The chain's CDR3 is CASSLAGGNEQFF. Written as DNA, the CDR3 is TGTGCCAGCAGCTTGGCAGGGGGCAATGAGCAGTTCTTC. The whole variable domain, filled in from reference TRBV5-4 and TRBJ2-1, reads ETGVTQSPTHLIKTRGQQVTLRCSSQSGHNTVSWYQQALGQGPQFIFQYYREEENGRGNFPPRFSGLQFPNYSSELNVNALELDDSALYLCASSLAGGNEQFFGPGTRLTVL.

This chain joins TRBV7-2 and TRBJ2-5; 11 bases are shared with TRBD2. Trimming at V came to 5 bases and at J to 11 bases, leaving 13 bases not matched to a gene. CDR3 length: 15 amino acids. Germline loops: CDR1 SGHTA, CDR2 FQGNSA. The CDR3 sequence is CASSPIAGGPGEQYF. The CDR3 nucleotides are TGTGCCAGCAGCCCCATAGCGGGAGGGCCGGGGGAGCAGTACTTC. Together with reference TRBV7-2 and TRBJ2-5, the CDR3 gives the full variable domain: GAGVSQSPSNKVTEKGKDVELRCDPISGHTALYWYRQSLGQGLEFLIYFQGNSAPDKSGLPSDRFSAERTGGSVSTLTIQRTQQEDSAVYLCASSPIAGGPGEQYFGPGTRLLVL.

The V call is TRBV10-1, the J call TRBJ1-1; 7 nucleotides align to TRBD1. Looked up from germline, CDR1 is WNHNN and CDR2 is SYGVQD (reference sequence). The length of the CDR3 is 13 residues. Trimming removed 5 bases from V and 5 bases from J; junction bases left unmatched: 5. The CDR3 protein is CASSNFRGTEAFF. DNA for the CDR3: TGCGCCAGCAGTAACTTCAGGGGGACTGAAGCTTTCTTT.

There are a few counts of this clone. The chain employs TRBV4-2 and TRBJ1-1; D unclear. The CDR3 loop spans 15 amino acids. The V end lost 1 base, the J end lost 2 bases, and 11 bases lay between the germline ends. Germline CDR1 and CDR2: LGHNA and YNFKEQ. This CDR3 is CASSQALRENTEAFF. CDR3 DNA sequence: TGTGCCAGCAGCCAAGCTCTGCGGGAAAACACTGAAGCTTTCTTT.